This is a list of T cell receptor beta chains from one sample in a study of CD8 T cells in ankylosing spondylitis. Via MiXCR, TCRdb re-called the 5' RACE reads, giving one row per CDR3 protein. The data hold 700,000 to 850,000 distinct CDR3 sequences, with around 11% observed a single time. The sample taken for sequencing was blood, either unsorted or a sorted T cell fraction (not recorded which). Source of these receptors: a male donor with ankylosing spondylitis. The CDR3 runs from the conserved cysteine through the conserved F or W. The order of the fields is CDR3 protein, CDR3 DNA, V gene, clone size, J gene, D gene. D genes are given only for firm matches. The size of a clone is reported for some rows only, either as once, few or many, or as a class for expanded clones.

CDR3: CSVEELREKLFF
DNA: TGCAGCGTTGAAGAGCTGCGTGAAAAACTGTTTTTT
V: TRBV29-1
size: many
J: TRBJ1-4
D: .

CDR3: CSATTGTSGRNEQFF
DNA: TGCAGTGCTACGACCGGGACTAGCGGGAGGAATGAGCAGTTCTTC
V: TRBV20-1
size: few
J: TRBJ2-1
D: TRBD2

CDR3: CASSQQDRTRYGYTF
DNA: TGCGCCAGCAGCCAACAGGACAGGACCCGCTATGGCTACACCTTC
V: TRBV4-3
size: .
J: TRBJ1-2
D: TRBD1

CDR3: CSVGQTSDTQYF
DNA: TGCAGCGTTGGACAGACCTCAGATACGCAGTATTTT
V: TRBV29-1
size: few
J: TRBJ2-3
D: .

CDR3: CSAQRRFYEQYF
DNA: TGCAGTGCCCAACGACGATTCTACGAGCAGTACTTC
V: TRBV20-1
size: few
J: TRBJ2-7
D: .

CDR3: CSASPGVIEAFF
DNA: TGCAGTGCTAGTCCAGGGGTCATAGAAGCTTTCTTT
V: TRBV20-1
size: .
J: TRBJ1-1
D: .

CDR3: CSARHHLGYNSPLHF
DNA: TGCAGTGCTCGTCACCACTTGGGATATAATTCACCCCTCCACTTT
V: TRBV20-1
size: few
J: TRBJ1-6
D: .

CDR3: CAWSVRRGYSYNEQFF
DNA: TGTGCCTGGAGTGTACGAAGGGGTTACTCCTACAATGAGCAGTTCTTC
V: TRBV30
size: many
J: TRBJ2-1
D: .

CDR3: CASSRGNLPNEKLFF
DNA: TGTGCCAGCAGTAGAGGGAATCTACCTAATGAAAAACTGTTTTTT
V: TRBV6-1
size: .
J: TRBJ1-4
D: .

CDR3: CSVASGEGRNNEQFF
DNA: TGCAGCGTTGCCTCCGGGGAGGGCAGAAACAATGAGCAGTTCTTC
V: TRBV29-1
size: many
J: TRBJ2-1
D: TRBD2

CDR3: CASSQGRVGRRGPEKLFF
DNA: TGCGCCAGCAGCCAAGGACGGGTAGGGAGACGTGGACCTGAAAAACTGTTTTTT
V: TRBV4-3
size: many
J: TRBJ1-4
D: .

CDR3: CASSFSHQPQHF
DNA: TGTGCCAGCAGCTTTTCGCATCAGCCCCAGCATTTT
V: TRBV7-2
size: once
J: TRBJ1-5
D: .

CDR3: CASSVESGEDTQYF
DNA: TGTGCCAGCAGCGTCGAGAGTGGAGAAGATACGCAGTATTTT
V: TRBV9
size: few
J: TRBJ2-3
D: .

CDR3: CSAGRLAGVANTQYF
DNA: TGCAGTGCTGGGCGACTAGCGGGAGTGGCGAATACGCAGTATTTT
V: TRBV20-1
size: .
J: TRBJ2-3
D: TRBD2

CDR3: CASSLRQGREQYF
DNA: TGTGCCAGCAGTTTGAGGCAGGGAAGGGAGCAGTACTTC
V: TRBV28
size: few
J: TRBJ2-7
D: .

CDR3: CASSPTWNVGELFF
DNA: TGTGCCAGCAGCCCCACTTGGAACGTCGGGGAGCTGTTTTTT
V: TRBV7-2
size: many
J: TRBJ2-2
D: .

CDR3: CASSIQSRAQYF
DNA: TGCGCCAGCAGCATTCAGAGTAGGGCCCAGTACTTC
V: TRBV5-1
size: few
J: TRBJ2-5
D: .

CDR3: CASSLVPPRGTTNYGYTF
DNA: TGTGCCAGCAGCTTAGTACCCCCTAGGGGTACCACTAACTATGGCTACACCTTC
V: TRBV11-2
size: few
J: TRBJ1-2
D: .

CDR3: CASSQDRGDGNTIYF
DNA: TGCGCCAGCAGCCAAGATCGAGGGGATGGAAACACCATATATTTT
V: TRBV4-3
size: many
J: TRBJ1-3
D: .

CDR3: CATSDSQAPFRGYTF
DNA: TGTGCCACCAGTGATTCACAGGCTCCTTTCCGTGGCTACACCTTC
V: TRBV24-1
size: .
J: TRBJ1-2
D: .

CDR3: CSATEGPSTDTQYF
DNA: TGCAGTGCTACCGAAGGACCGTCCACAGATACGCAGTATTTT
V: TRBV20-1
size: .
J: TRBJ2-3
D: .

CDR3: CASSLGSGQGYEQYF
DNA: TGCGCCAGCAGCTTGGGATCGGGACAGGGCTACGAGCAGTACTTC
V: TRBV5-1
size: many
J: TRBJ2-7
D: TRBD1

CDR3: CSAVGLAATDTQYF
DNA: TGCAGTGCCGTAGGGCTAGCGGCCACAGATACGCAGTATTTT
V: TRBV20-1
size: many
J: TRBJ2-3
D: TRBD2

CDR3: CASAKFLQSGTGYTF
DNA: TGTGCCAGCGCAAAATTTCTACAGTCTGGAACTGGCTACACCTTC
V: TRBV7-9
size: .
J: TRBJ1-2
D: .